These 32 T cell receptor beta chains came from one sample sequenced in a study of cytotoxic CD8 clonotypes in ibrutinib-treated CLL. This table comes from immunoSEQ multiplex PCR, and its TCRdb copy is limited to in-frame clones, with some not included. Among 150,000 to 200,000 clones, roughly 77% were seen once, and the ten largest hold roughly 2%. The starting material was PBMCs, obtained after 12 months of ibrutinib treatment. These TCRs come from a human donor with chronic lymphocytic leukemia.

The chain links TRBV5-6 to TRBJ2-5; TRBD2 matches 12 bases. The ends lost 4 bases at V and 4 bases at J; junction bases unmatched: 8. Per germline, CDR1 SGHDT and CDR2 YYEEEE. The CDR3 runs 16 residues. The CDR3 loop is CASSPPLAGGGETQYF. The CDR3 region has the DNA TGTGCCAGCAGCCCACCCCTAGCGGGAGGGGGAGAGACCCAGTACTTC.

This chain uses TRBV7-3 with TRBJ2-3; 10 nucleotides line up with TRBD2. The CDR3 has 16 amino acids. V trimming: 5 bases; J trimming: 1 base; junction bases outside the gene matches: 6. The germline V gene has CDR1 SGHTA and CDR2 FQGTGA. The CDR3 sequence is CASSPRLAGGTDTQYF. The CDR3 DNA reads TGTGCCAGCAGCCCTCGACTAGCGGGCGGCACAGATACGCAGTATTTT.

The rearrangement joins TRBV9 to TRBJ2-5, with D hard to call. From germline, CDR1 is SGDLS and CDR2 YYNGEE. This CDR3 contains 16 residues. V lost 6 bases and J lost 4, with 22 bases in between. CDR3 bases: TGTGCCAGCACACCCGGGTCGCCGGCGTGGGGAGAGACCCAGTACTTC. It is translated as CASTPGSPAWGETQYF.

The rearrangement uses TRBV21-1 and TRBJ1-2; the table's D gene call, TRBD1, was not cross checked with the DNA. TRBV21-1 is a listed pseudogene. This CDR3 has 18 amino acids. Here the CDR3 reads CASSKDKISTGIDYGYTF. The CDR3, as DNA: TGTGCCAGCAGCAAAGATAAGATTAGCACAGGAATAGACTATGGCTACACCTTC.

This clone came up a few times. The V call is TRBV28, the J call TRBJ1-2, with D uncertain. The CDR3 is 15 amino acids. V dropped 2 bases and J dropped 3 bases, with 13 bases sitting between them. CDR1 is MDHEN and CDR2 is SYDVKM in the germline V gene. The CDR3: CASSLPGQTHYGYTF. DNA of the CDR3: TGTGCCAGCAGTTTACCTGGTCAAACCCACTATGGCTACACCTTC.

This CDR3 reads CASSYRTSGERQYF. CDR3 bases: TGTGCCAGCAGTTATCGGACTAGCGGCGAGAGGCAGTATTTT. The V call is TRBV6-6, the J call TRBJ2-3, with 10 bases that match TRBD2. V lost 3 bases and J lost 11; bases outside the gene matches: 8. CDR1 and CDR2 (germline): MNHNY, SVGAGI (reference sequence). This CDR3 is built from 14 residues.

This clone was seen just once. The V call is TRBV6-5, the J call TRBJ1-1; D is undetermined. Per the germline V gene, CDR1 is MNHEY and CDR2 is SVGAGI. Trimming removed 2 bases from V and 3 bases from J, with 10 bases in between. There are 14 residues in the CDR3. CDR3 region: CASSYSPADTEAFF. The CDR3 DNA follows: TGTGCCAGCAGTTACAGTCCCGCTGACACTGAAGCTTTCTTT.

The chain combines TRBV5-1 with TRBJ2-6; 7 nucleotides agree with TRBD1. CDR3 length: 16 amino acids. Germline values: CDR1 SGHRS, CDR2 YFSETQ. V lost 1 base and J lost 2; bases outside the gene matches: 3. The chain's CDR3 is CASSLRGQAGANVLTF. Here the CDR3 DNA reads TGCGCCAGCAGCTTGAGGGGGCAGGCTGGGGCCAACGTCCTGACTTTC.

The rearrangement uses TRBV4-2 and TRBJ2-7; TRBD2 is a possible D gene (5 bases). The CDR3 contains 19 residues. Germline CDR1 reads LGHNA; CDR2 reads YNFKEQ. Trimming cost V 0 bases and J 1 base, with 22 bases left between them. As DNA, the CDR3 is TGTGCCAGCAGCCAAGAAGGTACGGGAAGGTCTATTGGATCCTACGAGCAGTACTTC. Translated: CASSQEGTGRSIGSYEQYF.

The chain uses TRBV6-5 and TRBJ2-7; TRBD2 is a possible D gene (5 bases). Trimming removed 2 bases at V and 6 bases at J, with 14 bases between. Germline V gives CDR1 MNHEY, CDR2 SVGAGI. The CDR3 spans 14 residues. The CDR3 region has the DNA TGTGCCAGCAGTTACCCCGCGGGTTTAGGCGAGCAGTACTTC. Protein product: CASSYPAGLGEQYF.

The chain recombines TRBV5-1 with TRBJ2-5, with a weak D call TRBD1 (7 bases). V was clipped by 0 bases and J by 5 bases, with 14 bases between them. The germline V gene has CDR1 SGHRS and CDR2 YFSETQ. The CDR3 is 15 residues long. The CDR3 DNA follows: TGCGCCAGCAGCTTGGAGGCAGGGGGGTATGAGACCCAGTACTTC. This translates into CASSLEAGGYETQYF. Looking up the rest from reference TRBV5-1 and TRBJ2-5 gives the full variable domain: KAGVTQTPRYLIKTRGQQVTLSCSPISGHRSVSWYQQTPGQGLQFLFEYFSETQRNKGNFPGRFSGRQFSNSRSEMNVSTLELGDSALYLCASSLEAGGYETQYFGPGTRLLVL.

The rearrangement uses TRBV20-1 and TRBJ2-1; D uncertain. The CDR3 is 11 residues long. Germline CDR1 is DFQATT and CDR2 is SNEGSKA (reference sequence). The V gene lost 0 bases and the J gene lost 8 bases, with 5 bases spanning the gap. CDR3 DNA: TGCAGTGCTAGAGATGCCCATGAGCAGTTCTTC. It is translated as CSARDAHEQFF.

CDR3: CASSGTGGSYSNQPQHF. CDR3 bases: TGTGCCAGCTCAGGGACAGGGGGATCCTATAGCAATCAGCCCCAGCATTTT. V usage is TRBV2 and J usage is TRBJ1-5; 11 bases map to TRBD1. The CDR3 covers 17 residues. V lost 8 bases, J lost 0 bases, and 9 bases stayed unmatched. Germline-derived CDR1 and CDR2 are SNHLY and FYNNEI.

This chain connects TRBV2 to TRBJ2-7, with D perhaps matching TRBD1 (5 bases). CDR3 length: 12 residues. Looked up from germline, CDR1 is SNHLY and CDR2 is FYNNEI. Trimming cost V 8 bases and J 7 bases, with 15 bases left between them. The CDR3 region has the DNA TGTGCCAGCGGGGCATTAGCTAGGGAGCAGTACTTC. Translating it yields CASGALAREQYF.

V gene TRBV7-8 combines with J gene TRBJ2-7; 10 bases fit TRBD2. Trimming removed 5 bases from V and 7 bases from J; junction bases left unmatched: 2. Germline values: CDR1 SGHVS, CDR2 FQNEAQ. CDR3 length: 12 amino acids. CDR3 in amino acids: CASSRGLAEQYF. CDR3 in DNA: TGTGCCAGCAGCCGGGGACTAGCGGAGCAGTACTTC.

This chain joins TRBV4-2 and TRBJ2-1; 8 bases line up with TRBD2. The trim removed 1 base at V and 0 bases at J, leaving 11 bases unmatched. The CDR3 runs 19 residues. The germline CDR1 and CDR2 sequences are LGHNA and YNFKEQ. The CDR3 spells CASSQGPLSGGSSYNEQFF. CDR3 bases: TGTGCCAGCAGCCAAGGTCCCCTAAGCGGGGGAAGCTCCTACAATGAGCAGTTCTTC.

The CDR3 loop reads CASSEQGYEQFF. CDR3 DNA sequence: TGTGCCAGCAGTGAACAGGGCTATGAGCAGTTCTTC. The chain joins TRBV9 to TRBJ2-1, with D possibly being TRBD1 (6 bases). The V end lost 5 bases, the J end lost 8 bases, and 11 bases lay between the germline ends. Per germline, CDR1 SGDLS and CDR2 YYNGEE. The CDR3 is 12 amino acids.

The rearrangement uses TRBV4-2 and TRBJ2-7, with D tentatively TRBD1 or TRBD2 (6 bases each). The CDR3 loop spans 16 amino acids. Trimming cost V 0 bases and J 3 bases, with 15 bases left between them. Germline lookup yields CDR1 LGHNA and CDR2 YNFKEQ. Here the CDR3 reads CASSQDRGAGDYEQYF. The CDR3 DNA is TGTGCCAGCAGCCAAGATAGGGGGGCAGGGGACTACGAGCAGTACTTC.

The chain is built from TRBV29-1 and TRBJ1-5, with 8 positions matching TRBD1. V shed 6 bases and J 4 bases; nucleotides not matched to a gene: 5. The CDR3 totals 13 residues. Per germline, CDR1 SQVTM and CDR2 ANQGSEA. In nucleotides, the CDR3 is TGCAGCGTGGTGGGACAGGAAAATCAGCCCCAGCATTTT. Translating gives CSVVGQENQPQHF. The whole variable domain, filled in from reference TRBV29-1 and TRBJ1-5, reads SAVISQKPSRDICQRGTSLTIQCQVDSQVTMMFWYRQQPGQSLTLIATANQGSEATYESGFVIDKFPISRPNLTFSTLTVSNMSPEDSSIYLCSVVGQENQPQHFGDGTRLSIL.

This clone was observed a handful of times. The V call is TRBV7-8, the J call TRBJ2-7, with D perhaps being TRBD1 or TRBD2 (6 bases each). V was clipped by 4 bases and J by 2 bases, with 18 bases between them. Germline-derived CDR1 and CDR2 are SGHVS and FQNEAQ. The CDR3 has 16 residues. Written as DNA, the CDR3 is TGTGCCAGCAGCTCTCGTACGGGGGCAAAGACCTACGAGCAGTACTTC. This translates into CASSSRTGAKTYEQYF.

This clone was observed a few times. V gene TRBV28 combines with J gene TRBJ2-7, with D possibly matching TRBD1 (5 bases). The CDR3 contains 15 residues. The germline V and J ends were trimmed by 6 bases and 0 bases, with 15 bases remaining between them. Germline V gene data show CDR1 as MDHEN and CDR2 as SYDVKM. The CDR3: CASRRQSSSSYEQYF. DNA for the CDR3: TGTGCCAGCAGAAGACAGAGCTCGAGCTCCTACGAGCAGTACTTC.

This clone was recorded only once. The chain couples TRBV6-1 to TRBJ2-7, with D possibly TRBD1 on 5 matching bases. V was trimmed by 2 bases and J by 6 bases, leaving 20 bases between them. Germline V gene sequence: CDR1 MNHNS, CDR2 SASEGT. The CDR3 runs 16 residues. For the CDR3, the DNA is TGTGCCAGCAGTGAAAGGGGTCAATCCGATAGGACCGAGCAGTACTTC. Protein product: CASSERGQSDRTEQYF.

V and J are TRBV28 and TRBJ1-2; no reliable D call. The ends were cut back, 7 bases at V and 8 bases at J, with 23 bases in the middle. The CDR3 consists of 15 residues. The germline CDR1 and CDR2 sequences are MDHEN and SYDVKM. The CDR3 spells CASISGVGPPMGYTF. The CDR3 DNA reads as TGTGCCAGCATTTCCGGCGTAGGACCTCCTATGGGCTACACCTTC.

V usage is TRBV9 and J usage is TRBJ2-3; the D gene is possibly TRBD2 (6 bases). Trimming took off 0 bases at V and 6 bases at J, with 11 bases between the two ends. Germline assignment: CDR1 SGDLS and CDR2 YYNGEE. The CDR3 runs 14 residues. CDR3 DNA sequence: TGTGCCAGCAGCGTAGGGACTAAGCTGGATACGCAGTATTTT. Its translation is CASSVGTKLDTQYF.

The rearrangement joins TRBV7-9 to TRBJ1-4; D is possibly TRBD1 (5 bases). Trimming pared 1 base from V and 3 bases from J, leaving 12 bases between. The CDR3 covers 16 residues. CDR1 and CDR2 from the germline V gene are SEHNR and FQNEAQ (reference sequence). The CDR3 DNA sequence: TGTGCCAGCAGCTTAGAACCACGGGGCGCTAATGAAAAACTGTTTTTT. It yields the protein CASSLEPRGANEKLFF.

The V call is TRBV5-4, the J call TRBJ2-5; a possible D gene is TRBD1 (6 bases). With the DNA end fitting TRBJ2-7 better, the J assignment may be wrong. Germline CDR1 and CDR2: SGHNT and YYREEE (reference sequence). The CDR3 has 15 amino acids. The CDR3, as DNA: TGTGCCAGCAGCTTGCTCCGGGACAACTCCTACGAGCAGTACTTC. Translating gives CASSLLRDNSYEQYF.

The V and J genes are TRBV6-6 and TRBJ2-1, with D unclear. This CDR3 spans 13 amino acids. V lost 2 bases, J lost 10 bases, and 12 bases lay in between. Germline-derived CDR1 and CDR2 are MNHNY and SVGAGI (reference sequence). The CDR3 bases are TGTGCCAGCAGTTACGAGCTCCCCCGGGAGCAGTTCTTC. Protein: CASSYELPREQFF.

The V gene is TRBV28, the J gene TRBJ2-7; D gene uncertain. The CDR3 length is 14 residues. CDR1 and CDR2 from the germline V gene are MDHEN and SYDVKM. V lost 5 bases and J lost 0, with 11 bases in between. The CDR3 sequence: CASSLSMGSYEQYF. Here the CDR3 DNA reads TGTGCCAGCAGTCTGTCTATGGGCTCCTACGAGCAGTACTTC.

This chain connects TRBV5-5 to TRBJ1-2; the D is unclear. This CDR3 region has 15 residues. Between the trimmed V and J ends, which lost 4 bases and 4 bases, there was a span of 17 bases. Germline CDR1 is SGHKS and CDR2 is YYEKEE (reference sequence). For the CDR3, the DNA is TGTGCCAGCAGCACAGAGAGGGTCGGCGGCTATGGCTACACCTTC. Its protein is CASSTERVGGYGYTF.

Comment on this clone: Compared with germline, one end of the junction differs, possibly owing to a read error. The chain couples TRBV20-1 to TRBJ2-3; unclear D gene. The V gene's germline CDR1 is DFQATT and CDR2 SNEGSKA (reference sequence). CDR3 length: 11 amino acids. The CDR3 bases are TGCAGTGCTAGGAGATCAGATATGCAGTATTTT. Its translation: CSARRSDMQYF.

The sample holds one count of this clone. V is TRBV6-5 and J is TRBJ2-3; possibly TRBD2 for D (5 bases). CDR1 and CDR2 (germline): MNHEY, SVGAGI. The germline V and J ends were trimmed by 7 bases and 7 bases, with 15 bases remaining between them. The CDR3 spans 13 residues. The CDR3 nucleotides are TGTGCCAGCAAACATAAGGGAGTGAATACGCAGTATTTT. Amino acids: CASKHKGVNTQYF.

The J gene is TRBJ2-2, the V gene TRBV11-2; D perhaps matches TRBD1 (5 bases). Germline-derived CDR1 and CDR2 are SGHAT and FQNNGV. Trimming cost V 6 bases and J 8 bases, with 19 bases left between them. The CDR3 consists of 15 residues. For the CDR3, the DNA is TGTGCCAGCAGTAAGGTCAGGGCGGTCGTGGGGGAGCTGTTTTTT. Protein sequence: CASSKVRAVVGELFF.